This T cell receptor (beta chain) was sequenced for a study of T cell changes during pregnancy in multiple sclerosis. The germline V and J ends were trimmed by 4 bases and 4 bases, with 16 bases remaining between them. The CDR3 totals 15 residues. The germline gives CDR1 SGDLS, CDR2 YYNGEE. Here immunoSEQ multiplex PCR was the method, and the copy in TCRdb shows in-frame clones only, minus some. Counted here are about 53,000 clones, around 87% occurring once; the ten biggest clones make up around 5%. The sequence came from a female donor in good health, enrolled as a control in a pregnancy study. This specimen consisted of peripheral blood, obtained after pregnancy. The chain carries TRBV9 and TRBJ2-3; D is ambiguous. The CDR3 DNA reads TGTGCCAGCAGCTCCTACGACCTGGGCTCAGATACGCAGTATTTT. This gives the protein CASSSYDLGSDTQYF.